This T cell receptor beta chain was sequenced for a study of T cells of healthy individuals. TCRdb re-called the 5' RACE reads with MiXCR, one entry per CDR3 protein. The repertoire consists of 100,000 or so distinct CDR3 sequences, with roughly 18% occurring once and the leading ten covering over 5%. Germline assignment: CDR1 DFQATT and CDR2 SNEGSKA (reference sequence). V dropped 3 bases and J dropped 3; count of bases not matched to a gene: 11. CDR3 size: 16 residues. A few counts support this clonotype. This sequence joins TRBV20-1 and TRBJ1-5; 7 bases fit TRBD1. The clonotype was recovered from a human donor in good health. The DNA for the CDR3 is TGCAGTGCTAGCCAGACAGGGTGGGCCGACAATCAGCCCCAGCATTTT. Protein product: CSASQTGWADNQPQHF.